These T cell receptor beta chains were read from a single sample in a study of beta chain features in type 1 diabetes. The data were produced by immunoSEQ multiplex PCR, yet TCRdb's version contains in-frame clones alone and is incomplete. The sample has hundreds of thousands of clones, roughly 16% seen once. The sample taken for sequencing was naive CD4+ T cells from blood. The receptors shown here come from a man aged 18 to 30 in good health. Both conserved end residues are part of each CDR3. A D gene is named only where the DNA matches it firmly. Clone size appears in some rows only: once, few, many, or a class for an expanded clone.

TRBV7-8	TRBJ1-1	NA	NA	CASSFPRGGNTEAFF	TGTGCCAGCAGCTTCCCTAGGGGGGGGAACACTGAAGCTTTCTTT
TRBV25-1	TRBJ2-3	few	TRBD2	CASSLTSGRTASTDTQYF	TGTGCCAGCAGCCTGACTAGCGGGAGGACTGCTAGCACAGATACGCAGTATTTT
TRBV5-1	TRBJ1-1	few	TRBD1	CASSPDRGGTEAFF	TGCGCCAGCAGCCCGGACAGGGGAGGGACTGAAGCTTTCTTT
TRBV7-2	TRBJ2-5	NA	NA	CATQLGGRNRETQYF	TGTGCCACCCAGCTTGGGGGGCGGAATCGAGAGACCCAGTACTTC
TRBV7-2	TRBJ1-6	NA	NA	CASSFINSPLHF	TGTGCCAGCAGCTTTATTAATTCACCCCTCCACTTT
TRBV10-3	TRBJ1-6	NA	TRBD1	CAISETPGQYNSPLHF	TGTGCCATCAGTGAGACTCCGGGACAGTATAATTCACCCCTCCACTTT
TRBV5-4	TRBJ2-1	few	NA	CASSLALRLFF	TGTGCCAGCAGCTTGGCCCTGAGGTTGTTCTTC
TRBV6-6	TRBJ1-1	NA	TRBD1	CASSYDRVLDTEAFF	TGTGCCAGCAGTTACGACAGGGTCTTAGACACTGAAGCTTTCTTT
TRBV28	TRBJ2-7	NA	NA	CASSPTYEQYF	TGTGCCAGCAGCCCCACCTACGAGCAGTACTTC
TRBV7-9	TRBJ1-4	few	NA	CASSLGGTPGRSEKLFF	TGTGCCAGCAGCTTAGGTGGGACACCGGGGAGGAGTGAAAAACTGTTTTTT
TRBV7-9	TRBJ2-6	few	NA	CASSQPRAASSGANVLTF	TGTGCCAGCAGCCAACCCCGGGCAGCAAGCTCTGGGGCCAACGTCCTGACTTTC
TRBV2	TRBJ2-6	few	TRBD1	CASSRDRGLGANVLTF	TGTGCCAGCAGCCGGGACAGGGGGCTGGGGGCCAACGTCCTGACTTTC
TRBV20-1	TRBJ1-2	NA	NA	CSARGDYGYTF	TGCAGTGCTAGAGGGGATTACGGCTACACCTTC
TRBV4-1	TRBJ1-2	few	NA	CASSQTGTNYGYTF	TGCGCCAGCAGCCAAACCGGGACAAACTATGGCTACACCTTC
TRBV6-6	TRBJ1-2	few	TRBD1	CASSSGTGGNYGYTF	TGTGCCAGCAGTTCGGGGACAGGGGGCAATTATGGCTACACCTTC
TRBV9	TRBJ2-5	few	TRBD2	CASSSRLAGLQETQYF	TGTGCCAGCAGCTCTCGACTAGCGGGTCTCCAAGAGACCCAGTACTTC
TRBV5-4	TRBJ2-3	NA	NA	CASSRASIGTDTQYF	TGTGCCAGCAGCAGGGCCTCAATCGGCACAGATACGCAGTATTTT
TRBV7-9	TRBJ1-2	few	NA	CASSQGVGYGYTF	TGTGCCAGCAGCCAAGGGGTGGGCTATGGCTACACCTTC
TRBV19	TRBJ1-6	NA	TRBD1	CASTVRDRVNSPLHF	TGTGCCAGTACGGTCCGGGACAGGGTAAATTCACCCCTCCACTTT
TRBV5-4	TRBJ2-1	NA	TRBD2	CASSRTSGSSYNEQFF	TGTGCCAGCAGCCGGACTAGCGGAAGCTCCTACAATGAGCAGTTCTTC
TRBV18	TRBJ2-7	few	NA	CASSPSPGRVSYEQYF	TGTGCCAGCTCACCTTCCCCGGGGCGAGTCTCCTACGAGCAGTACTTC
TRBV30	TRBJ1-5	NA	NA	CAWSPRQYNQPQHF	TGTGCCTGGAGTCCTAGACAGTACAATCAGCCCCAGCATTTT
TRBV6-5	TRBJ2-7	NA	TRBD1	CASTGQGRSYEQYF	TGTGCCAGCACCGGACAGGGCCGCTCCTACGAGCAGTACTTC
TRBV7-2	TRBJ1-5	NA	NA	CASSQRWDQPQHF	TGTGCCAGCAGCCAACGATGGGATCAGCCCCAGCATTTT
TRBV10-3	TRBJ1-5	few	NA	CAIRGESYSNQPQHF	TGTGCCATCAGGGGAGAGAGTTATAGCAATCAGCCCCAGCATTTT
TRBV7-2	TRBJ2-1	few	NA	CASSLEGVNNEQFF	TGTGCCAGCAGCTTAGAAGGGGTTAACAATGAGCAGTTCTTC
TRBV18	TRBJ1-2	NA	NA	CASSRKDSEYGYTF	TGTGCCAGCTCCCGTAAGGACAGCGAGTATGGCTACACCTTC
TRBV7-2	TRBJ2-5	few	NA	CASSLGQAPGAQYF	TGTGCCAGCAGCTTAGGACAGGCCCCCGGGGCCCAGTACTTC
TRBV18	TRBJ2-7	NA	TRBD1	CASSPLDRHYEQYF	TGTGCCAGCTCACCACTGGACAGGCACTACGAGCAGTACTTC
TRBV5-1	TRBJ1-1	NA	NA	CASSLGGATNTEAFF	TGCGCCAGCAGCTTGGGTGGGGCTACGAACACTGAAGCTTTCTTT
TRBV25-1	TRBJ1-5	few	NA	CASSFGRGNQPQHF	TGTGCCAGCAGCTTTGGACGGGGCAATCAGCCCCAGCATTTT
TRBV21-1	TRBJ2-7	few	NA	CASTRSRESYEQYF	TGTGCCAGCACCCGAAGCAGGGAATCCTACGAGCAGTACTTC
TRBV11-3	TRBJ2-2	few	TRBD1	CASSFGQGGGELFF	TGTGCCAGCAGCTTTGGACAGGGTGGCGGGGAGCTGTTTTTT
TRBV7-2	TRBJ1-4	few	NA	CASSLEASSKKLFF	TGTGCCAGCAGCTTAGAGGCATCGTCGAAAAAACTGTTTTTT
TRBV6-4	TRBJ1-5	NA	NA	CASSVTGIDGQPQHF	TGTGCCAGCAGTGTAACGGGGATTGATGGTCAGCCCCAGCATTTT
TRBV6-5	TRBJ2-7	NA	NA	CASSYKDLFYEQYF	TGTGCCAGCAGTTACAAGGACCTTTTCTACGAGCAGTACTTC
TRBV5-6	TRBJ2-1	NA	TRBD2	CASSLELAGNSYNEQFF	TGTGCCAGCAGCTTGGAACTAGCGGGTAACTCCTACAATGAGCAGTTCTTC
TRBV5-4	TRBJ2-6	NA	TRBD1	CASSRGSGQGYSGANVLTF	TGTGCCAGCAGCCGAGGATCAGGACAGGGCTACTCTGGGGCCAACGTCCTGACTTTC
TRBV6-5	TRBJ2-3	once	TRBD1	CASSYGQGVGIDTQYF	TGTGCCAGCAGTTACGGACAGGGTGTTGGTATAGATACGCAGTATTTT
TRBV4-2	TRBJ1-1	NA	TRBD1	CASSTGQGGLSEAFF	TGTGCCAGCAGCACGGGACAGGGGGGTTTGTCTGAAGCTTTCTTT
TRBV11-3	TRBJ2-5	NA	NA	CASSPRKGGTQYF	TGTGCCAGCAGCCCCCGCAAAGGGGGGACCCAGTACTTC
TRBV29-1	TRBJ1-1	few	NA	CSVVGGGLTEAFF	TGCAGCGTTGTTGGGGGAGGTTTAACTGAAGCTTTCTTT
TRBV7-9	TRBJ2-3	few	TRBD2	CASSLAAGGADTQYF	TGTGCCAGCAGCTTAGCAGCGGGGGGCGCAGATACGCAGTATTTT
TRBV11-2	TRBJ2-3	NA	TRBD2	CASSLRTLLAGYTDTQYF	TGTGCCAGCAGCTTGAGAACCTTACTAGCGGGCTACACAGATACGCAGTATTTT
TRBV5-1	TRBJ1-6	NA	NA	CASTVLGGDNSPLHF	TGCGCCAGCACCGTTTTAGGAGGGGATAATTCACCCCTCCACTTT
TRBV11-2	TRBJ2-5	few	TRBD1	CASSRGQGQETQYF	TGTGCCAGCAGCCGGGGACAGGGCCAAGAGACCCAGTACTTC
TRBV7-2	TRBJ2-5	NA	NA	CASSLVEETQYF	TGTGCCAGCAGCCTCGTCGAAGAGACCCAGTACTTC
TRBV10-3	TRBJ1-4	NA	NA	CAISDPIRSQQEKLFF	TGTGCCATCAGTGACCCCATCAGGAGCCAACAAGAAAAACTGTTTTTT
TRBV7-2	TRBJ1-5	few	NA	CASSVGGSNQPQHF	TGTGCCAGCAGCGTAGGGGGAAGCAATCAGCCCCAGCATTTT
TRBV6-1	TRBJ2-3	few	TRBD1	CASKVTGADTQYF	TGTGCCAGCAAAGTAACAGGGGCAGATACGCAGTATTTT